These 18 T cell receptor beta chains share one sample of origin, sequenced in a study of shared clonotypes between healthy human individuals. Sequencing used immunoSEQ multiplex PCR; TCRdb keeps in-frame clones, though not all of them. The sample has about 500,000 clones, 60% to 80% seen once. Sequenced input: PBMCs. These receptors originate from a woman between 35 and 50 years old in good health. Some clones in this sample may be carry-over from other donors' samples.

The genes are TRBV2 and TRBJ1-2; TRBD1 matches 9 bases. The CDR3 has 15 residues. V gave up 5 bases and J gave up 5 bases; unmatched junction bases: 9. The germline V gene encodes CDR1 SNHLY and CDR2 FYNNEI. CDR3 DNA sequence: TGTGCCAGCAGTACCCGGGACAGGGAAATATATGGCTACACCTTC. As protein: CASSTRDREIYGYTF.

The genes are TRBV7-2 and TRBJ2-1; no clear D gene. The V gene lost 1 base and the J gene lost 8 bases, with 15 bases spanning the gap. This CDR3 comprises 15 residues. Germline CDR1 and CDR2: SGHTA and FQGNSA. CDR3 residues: CASSLVSVKTYEQFF. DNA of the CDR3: TGTGCCAGCAGCTTAGTTTCTGTTAAAACATATGAGCAGTTCTTC. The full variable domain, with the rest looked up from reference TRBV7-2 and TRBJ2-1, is GAGVSQSPSNKVTEKGKDVELRCDPISGHTALYWYRQSLGQGLEFLIYFQGNSAPDKSGLPSDRFSAERTGGSVSTLTIQRTQQEDSAVYLCASSLVSVKTYEQFFGPGTRLTVL.

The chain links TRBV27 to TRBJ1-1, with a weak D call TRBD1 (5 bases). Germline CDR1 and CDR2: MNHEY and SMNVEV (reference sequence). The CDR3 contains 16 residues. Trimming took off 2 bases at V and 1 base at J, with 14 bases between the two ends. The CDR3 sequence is CASSLGGFRGNTEAFF. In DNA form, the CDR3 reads TGTGCCAGCAGTTTAGGGGGTTTTAGGGGGAACACTGAAGCTTTCTTT.

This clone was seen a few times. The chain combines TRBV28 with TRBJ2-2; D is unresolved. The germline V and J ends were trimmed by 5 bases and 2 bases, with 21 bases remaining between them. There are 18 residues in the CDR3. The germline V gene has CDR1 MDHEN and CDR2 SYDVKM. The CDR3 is CASSHTLLVRSNTGELFF. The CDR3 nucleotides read TGTGCCAGCAGTCATACCCTCCTAGTCAGGAGTAACACCGGGGAGCTGTTTTTT.

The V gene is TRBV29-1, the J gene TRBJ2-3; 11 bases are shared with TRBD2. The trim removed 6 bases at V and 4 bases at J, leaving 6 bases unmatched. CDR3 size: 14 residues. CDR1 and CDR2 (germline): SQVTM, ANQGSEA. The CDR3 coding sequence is TGCAGCGTCGAACTAGCGGGAGTATCAGATACGCAGTATTTT. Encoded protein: CSVELAGVSDTQYF.

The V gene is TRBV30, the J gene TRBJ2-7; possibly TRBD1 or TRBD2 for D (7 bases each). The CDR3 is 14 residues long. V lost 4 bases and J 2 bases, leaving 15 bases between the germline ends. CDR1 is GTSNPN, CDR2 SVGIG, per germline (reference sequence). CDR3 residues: CAWTQGGGPYEQYF. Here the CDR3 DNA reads TGTGCCTGGACCCAGGGGGGGGGCCCCTACGAGCAGTACTTC. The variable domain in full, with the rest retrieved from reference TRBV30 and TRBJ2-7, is SQTIHQWPATLVQPVGSPLSLECTVEGTSNPNLYWYRQAAGRGLQLLFYSVGIGQISSEVPQNLSASRPQDRQFILSSKKLLLSDSGFYLCAWTQGGGPYEQYFGPGTRLTVT.

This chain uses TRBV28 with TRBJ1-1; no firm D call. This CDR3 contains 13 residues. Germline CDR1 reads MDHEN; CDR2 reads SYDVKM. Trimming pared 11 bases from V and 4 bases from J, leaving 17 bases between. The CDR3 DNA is TGTGCCCACGGACGGTTCCGGGGCACTGAAGCTTTCTTT. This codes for CAHGRFRGTEAFF.

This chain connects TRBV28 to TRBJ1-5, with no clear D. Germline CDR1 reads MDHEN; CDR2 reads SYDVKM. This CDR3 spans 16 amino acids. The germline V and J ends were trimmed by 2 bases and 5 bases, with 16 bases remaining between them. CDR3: CASSLNRGQSYQPQHF. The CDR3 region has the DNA TGTGCCAGCAGTTTAAATCGCGGCCAGAGTTATCAGCCCCAGCATTTT.

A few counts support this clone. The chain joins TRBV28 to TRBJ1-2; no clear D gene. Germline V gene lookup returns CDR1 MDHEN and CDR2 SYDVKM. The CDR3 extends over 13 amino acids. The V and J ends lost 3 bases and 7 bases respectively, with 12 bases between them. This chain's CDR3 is CASSLTTGGGYTF. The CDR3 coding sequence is TGTGCCAGCAGTTTGACAACGGGCGGTGGCTACACCTTC.

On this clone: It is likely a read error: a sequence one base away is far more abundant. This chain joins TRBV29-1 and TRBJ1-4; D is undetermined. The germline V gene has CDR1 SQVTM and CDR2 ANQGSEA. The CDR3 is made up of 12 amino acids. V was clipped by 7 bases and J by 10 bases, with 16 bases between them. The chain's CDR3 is CSAGESDGKLFF. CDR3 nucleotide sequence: TGCAGCGCTGGAGAATCGGATGGAAAACTGTTTTTT.

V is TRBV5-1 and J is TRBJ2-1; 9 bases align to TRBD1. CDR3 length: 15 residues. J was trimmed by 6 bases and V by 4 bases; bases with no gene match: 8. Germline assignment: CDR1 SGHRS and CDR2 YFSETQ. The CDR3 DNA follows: TGCGCCAGCAGCAGCACAGGGGGCGCTTCCAATGAGCAGTTCTTC. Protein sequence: CASSSTGGASNEQFF.

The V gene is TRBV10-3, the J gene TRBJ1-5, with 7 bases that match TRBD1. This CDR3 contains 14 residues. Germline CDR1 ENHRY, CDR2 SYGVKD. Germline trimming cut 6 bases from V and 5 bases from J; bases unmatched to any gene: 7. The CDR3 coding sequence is TGTGCCATCAGCCCGGGAGGGGGCGATCAGCCCCAGCATTTT. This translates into CAISPGGGDQPQHF.

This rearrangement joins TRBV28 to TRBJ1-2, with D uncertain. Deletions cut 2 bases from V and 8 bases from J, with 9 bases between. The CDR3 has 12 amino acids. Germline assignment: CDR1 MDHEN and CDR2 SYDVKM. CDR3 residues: CASSLLPGGYTF. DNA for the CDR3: TGTGCCAGCAGTTTACTCCCCGGGGGCTACACCTTC.

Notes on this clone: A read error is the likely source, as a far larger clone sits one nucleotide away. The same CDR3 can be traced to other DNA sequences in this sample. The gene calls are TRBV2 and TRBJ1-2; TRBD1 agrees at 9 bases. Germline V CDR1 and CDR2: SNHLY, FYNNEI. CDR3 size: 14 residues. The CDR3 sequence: CASSEDRGAYGYTF. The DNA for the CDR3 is TGCGCCAGCAGTGAAGACAGGGGGGCCTATGGCTACACCTTC.

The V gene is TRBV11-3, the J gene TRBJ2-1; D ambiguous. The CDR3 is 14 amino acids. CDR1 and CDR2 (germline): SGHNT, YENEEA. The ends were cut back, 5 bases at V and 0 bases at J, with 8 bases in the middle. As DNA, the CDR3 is TGTGCCAGCAGCCCTCGAAGCTCCTACAATGAGCAGTTCTTC. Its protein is CASSPRSSYNEQFF. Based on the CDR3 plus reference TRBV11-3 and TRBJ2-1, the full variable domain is EAGVVQSPRYKIIEKKQPVAFWCNPISGHNTLYWYLQNLGQGPELLIRYENEEAVDDSQLPKDRFSAERLKGVDSTLKIQPAELGDSAVYLCASSPRSSYNEQFFGPGTRLTVL.

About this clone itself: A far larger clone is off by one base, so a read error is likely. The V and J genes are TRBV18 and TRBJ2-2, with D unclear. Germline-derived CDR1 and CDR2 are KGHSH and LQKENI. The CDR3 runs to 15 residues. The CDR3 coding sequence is TGTGCCTGCTCACCACGGCTAACGAACACCGGGGAGCTGTTTTTT. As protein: CACSPRLTNTGELFF.

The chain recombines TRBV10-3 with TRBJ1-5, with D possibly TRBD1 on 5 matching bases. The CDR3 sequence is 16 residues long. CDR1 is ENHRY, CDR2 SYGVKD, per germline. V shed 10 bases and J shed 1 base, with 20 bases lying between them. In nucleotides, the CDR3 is TGTGCCACCGGCAGGGAAGTCACACCGAGCAATCAGCCCCAGCATTTT. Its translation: CATGREVTPSNQPQHF.

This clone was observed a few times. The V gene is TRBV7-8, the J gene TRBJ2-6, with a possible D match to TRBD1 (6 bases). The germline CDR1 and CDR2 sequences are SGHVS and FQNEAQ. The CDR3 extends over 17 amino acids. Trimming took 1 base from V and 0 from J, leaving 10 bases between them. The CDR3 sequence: CASSLGGRSSGANVLTF. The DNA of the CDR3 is TGTGCCAGCAGCTTAGGGGGGCGGAGCTCTGGGGCCAACGTCCTGACTTTC.